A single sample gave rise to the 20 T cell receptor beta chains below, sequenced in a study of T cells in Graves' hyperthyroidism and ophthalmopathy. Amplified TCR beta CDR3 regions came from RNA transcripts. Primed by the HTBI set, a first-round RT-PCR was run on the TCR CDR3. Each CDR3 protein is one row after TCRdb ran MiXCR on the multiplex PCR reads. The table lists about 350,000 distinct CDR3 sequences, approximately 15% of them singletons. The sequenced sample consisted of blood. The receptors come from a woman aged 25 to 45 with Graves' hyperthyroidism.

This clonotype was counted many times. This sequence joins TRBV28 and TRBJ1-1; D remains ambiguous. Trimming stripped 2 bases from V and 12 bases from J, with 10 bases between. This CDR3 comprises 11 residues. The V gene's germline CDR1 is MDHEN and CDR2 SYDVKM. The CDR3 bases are TGTGCCAGCAGTTTAATCCGGGAATCTTTCTTT. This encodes CASSLIRESFF.

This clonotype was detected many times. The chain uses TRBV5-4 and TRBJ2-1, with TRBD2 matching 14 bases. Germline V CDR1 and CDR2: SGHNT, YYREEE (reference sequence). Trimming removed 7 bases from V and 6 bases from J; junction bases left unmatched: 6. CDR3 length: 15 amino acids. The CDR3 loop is CASRSGTSGGNEQFF. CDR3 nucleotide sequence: TGTGCCAGCCGCTCCGGGACTAGCGGGGGCAATGAGCAGTTCTTC.

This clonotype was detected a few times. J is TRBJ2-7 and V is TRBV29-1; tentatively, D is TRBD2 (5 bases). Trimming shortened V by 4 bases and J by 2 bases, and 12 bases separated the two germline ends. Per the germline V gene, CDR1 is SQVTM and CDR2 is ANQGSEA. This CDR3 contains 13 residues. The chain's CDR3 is CSVGWEQPYEQYF. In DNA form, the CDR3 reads TGCAGCGTTGGGTGGGAGCAACCCTACGAGCAGTACTTC.

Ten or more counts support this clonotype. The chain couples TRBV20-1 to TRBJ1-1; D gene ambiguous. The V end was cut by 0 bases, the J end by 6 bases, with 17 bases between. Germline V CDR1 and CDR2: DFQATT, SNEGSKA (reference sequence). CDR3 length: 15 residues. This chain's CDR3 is CSARDLRAPGPEAFF. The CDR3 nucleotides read TGCAGTGCTAGAGATTTGCGGGCTCCTGGGCCTGAAGCTTTCTTT.

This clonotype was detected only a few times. The CDR3 nucleotides read TGTGCCAGCAGTTTAGGCGGGACAGTTACCTACGAGCAGTACTTC. It yields the protein CASSLGGTVTYEQYF. V and J are TRBV27 and TRBJ2-7, with D maybe TRBD1 (7 bases). Germline CDR1 and CDR2: MNHEY and SMNVEV (reference sequence). The CDR3 has 15 amino acids. Trimming left V 2 bases short and J 2 bases short, with 13 bases between.

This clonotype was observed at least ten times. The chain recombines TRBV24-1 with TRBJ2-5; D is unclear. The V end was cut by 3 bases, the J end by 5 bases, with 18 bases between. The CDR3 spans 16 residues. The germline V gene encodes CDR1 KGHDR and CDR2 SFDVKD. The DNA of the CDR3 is TGTGCCACCAGTGATCAGTTTGAGGCGGATCGGGAGACCCAGTACTTC. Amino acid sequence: CATSDQFEADRETQYF.

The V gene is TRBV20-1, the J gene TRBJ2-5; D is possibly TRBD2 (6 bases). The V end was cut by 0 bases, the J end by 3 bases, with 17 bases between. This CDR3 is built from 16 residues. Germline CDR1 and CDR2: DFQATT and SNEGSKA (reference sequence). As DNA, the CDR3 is TGCAGTGCTAGAGAAGACTTAGCGGTACTAAAAGAGACCCAGTACTTC. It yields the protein CSAREDLAVLKETQYF.

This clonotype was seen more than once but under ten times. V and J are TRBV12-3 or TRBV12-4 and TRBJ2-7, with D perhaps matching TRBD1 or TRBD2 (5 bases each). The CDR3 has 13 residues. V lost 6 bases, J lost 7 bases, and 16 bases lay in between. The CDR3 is CASSPRDPREQYF. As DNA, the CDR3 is TGTGCCAGCAGCCCCAGGGACCCTAGGGAGCAGTACTTC.

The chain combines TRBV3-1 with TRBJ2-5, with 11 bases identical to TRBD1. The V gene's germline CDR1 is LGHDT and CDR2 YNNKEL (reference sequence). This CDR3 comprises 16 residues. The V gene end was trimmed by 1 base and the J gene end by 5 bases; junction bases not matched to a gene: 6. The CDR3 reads CASSQVVRTGGETQYF. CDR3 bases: TGTGCCAGCAGCCAAGTAGTCCGGACAGGGGGCGAGACCCAGTACTTC.

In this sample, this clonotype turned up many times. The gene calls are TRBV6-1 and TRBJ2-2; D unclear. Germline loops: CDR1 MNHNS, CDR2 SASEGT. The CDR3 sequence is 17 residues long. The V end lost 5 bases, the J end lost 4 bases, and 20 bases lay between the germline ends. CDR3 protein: CASSLTTPQWGTGELFF. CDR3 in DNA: TGTGCCAGCAGTCTTACTACCCCGCAGTGGGGCACCGGGGAGCTGTTTTTT.

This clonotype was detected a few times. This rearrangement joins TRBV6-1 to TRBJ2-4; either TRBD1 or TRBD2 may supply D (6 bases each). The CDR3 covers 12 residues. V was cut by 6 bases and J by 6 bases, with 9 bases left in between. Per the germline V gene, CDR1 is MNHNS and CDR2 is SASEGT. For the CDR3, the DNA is TGTGCCAGCAGCAGGGGAGGAAACATTCAGTACTTC. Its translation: CASSRGGNIQYF.

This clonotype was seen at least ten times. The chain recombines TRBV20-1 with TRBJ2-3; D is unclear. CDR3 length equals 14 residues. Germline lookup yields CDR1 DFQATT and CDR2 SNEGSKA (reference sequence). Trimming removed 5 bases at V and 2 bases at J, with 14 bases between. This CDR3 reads CSAPKRPNTDTQYF. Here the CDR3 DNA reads TGCAGTGCTCCTAAGAGGCCCAACACAGATACGCAGTATTTT.

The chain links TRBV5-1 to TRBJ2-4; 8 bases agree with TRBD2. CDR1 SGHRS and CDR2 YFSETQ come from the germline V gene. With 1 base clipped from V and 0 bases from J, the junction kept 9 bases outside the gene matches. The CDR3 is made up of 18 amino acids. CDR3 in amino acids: CASSLKFAGGLAKNIQYF. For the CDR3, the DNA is TGCGCCAGCAGCTTGAAGTTTGCGGGAGGATTAGCCAAAAACATTCAGTACTTC.

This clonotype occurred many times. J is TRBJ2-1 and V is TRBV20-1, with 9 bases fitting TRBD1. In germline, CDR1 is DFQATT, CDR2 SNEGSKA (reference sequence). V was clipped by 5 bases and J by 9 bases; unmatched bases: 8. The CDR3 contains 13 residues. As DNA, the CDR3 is TGCAGTGCTCCCGGGACAGGGTTTCTTGAGCAGTTCTTC. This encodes CSAPGTGFLEQFF.

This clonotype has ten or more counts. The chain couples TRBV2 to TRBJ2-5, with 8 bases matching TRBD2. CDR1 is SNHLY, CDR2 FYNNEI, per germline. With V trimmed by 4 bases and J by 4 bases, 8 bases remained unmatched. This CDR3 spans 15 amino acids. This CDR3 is CASSAGTRVGETQYF. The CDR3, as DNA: TGTGCCAGCAGTGCGGGGACTAGGGTTGGAGAGACCCAGTACTTC.

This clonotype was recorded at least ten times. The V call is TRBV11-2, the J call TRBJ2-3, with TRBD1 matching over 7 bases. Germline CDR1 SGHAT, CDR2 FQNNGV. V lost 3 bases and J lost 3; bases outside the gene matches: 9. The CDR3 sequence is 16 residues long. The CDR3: CASSFKTGSATDTQYF. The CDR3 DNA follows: TGTGCCAGCAGCTTCAAGACAGGGTCAGCAACAGATACGCAGTATTTT. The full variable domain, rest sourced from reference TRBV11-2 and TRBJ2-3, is EAGVAQSPRYKIIEKRQSVAFWCNPISGHATLYWYQQILGQGPKLLIQFQNNGVVDDSQLPKDRFSAERLKGVDSTLKIQPAKLEDSAVYLCASSFKTGSATDTQYFGPGTRLTVL.

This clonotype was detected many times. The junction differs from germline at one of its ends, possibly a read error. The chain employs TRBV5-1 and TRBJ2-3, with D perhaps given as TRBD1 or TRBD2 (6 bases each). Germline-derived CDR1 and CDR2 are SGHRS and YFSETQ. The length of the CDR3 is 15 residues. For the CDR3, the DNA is TGCGCCAGCACCTTGCAGGGGACTAGCACAGATACGCAGTATTTT. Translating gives CASTLQGTSTDTQYF.

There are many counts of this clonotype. The CDR3 DNA reads TGTGCCAGCAGCCGGGGACAGGGTGACACCGGGGAGCTGTTTTTT. Translating it yields CASSRGQGDTGELFF. The chain carries TRBV27 and TRBJ2-2, with 9 bases identical to TRBD1. The CDR3 sequence is 15 residues long. Unmatched junction bases numbered 5, after V lost 6 bases and J lost 3 bases. Germline CDR1 MNHEY, CDR2 SMNVEV (reference sequence).

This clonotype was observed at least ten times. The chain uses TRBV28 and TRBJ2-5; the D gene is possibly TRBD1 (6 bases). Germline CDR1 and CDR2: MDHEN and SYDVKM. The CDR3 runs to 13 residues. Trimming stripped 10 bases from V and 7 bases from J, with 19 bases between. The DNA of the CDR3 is TGTGCCATTAGGGACACCCTAAGGGGGACCCAGTACTTC. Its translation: CAIRDTLRGTQYF.

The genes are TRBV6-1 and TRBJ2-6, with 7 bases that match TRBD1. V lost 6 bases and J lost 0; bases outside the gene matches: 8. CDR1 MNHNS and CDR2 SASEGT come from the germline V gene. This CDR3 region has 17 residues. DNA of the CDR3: TGTGCCAGCAGGGGGACAGAAAAATTCTCTGGGGCCAACGTCCTGACTTTC. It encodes CASRGTEKFSGANVLTF.